These T cell receptor beta chains were read from a single sample in a study of OX40 agonist ivuxolimab in advanced cancers. The repertoire was sequenced with immunoSEQ multiplex PCR; TCRdb's copy has only in-frame clones and lacks some. The repertoire includes more than 60,000 clones, 94% of them detected once, and roughly a fifth sits in the top ten. The material was CD4+ or CD8+ T cells sorted from blood, obtained in a trial of the OX40 agonist ivuxolimab. These receptor sequences come from an adult with an advanced solid tumor such as melanoma, head and neck, liver or kidney cancer. The CDR3 runs from the conserved cysteine through the conserved F or W.

v_gene,j_gene,CDR3aa
TRBV7-2,TRBJ2-7,CASSFPPGFGYEQYF
TRBV6-6,TRBJ1-1,CASSYEDFTEAFF
TRBV4-2,TRBJ2-1,CASSQERLVGNEQFF
TRBV5-1,TRBJ1-2,CASSLAGQNYGYTF
TRBV7-2,TRBJ2-7,CASSFGLADYEQYF
TRBV7-9,TRBJ2-7,CASSSGGLPLGTGEYF
TRBV2,TRBJ2-7,CASRGDSELFEQYF
TRBV7-3,TRBJ2-1,CASSPEGPSGMDEQFF
TRBV27,TRBJ2-2,CASSSSDRAASGNTGELFF
TRBV2,TRBJ2-7,CASSEGYNYEQYF
TRBV4-3,TRBJ2-2,CASSQGLAGGTGELFF
TRBV15,TRBJ2-7,CATSSGQGATEQYF